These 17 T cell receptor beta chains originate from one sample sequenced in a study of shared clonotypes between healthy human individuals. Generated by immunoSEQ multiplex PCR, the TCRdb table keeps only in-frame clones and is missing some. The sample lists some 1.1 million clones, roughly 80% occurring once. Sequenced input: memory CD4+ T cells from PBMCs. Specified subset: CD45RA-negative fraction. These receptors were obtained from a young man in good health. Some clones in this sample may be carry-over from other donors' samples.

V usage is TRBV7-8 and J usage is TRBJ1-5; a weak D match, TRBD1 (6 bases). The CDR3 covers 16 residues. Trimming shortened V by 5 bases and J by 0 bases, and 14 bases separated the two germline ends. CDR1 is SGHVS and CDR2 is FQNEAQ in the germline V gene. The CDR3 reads CASSRGPGRSNQPQHF. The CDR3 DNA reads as TGTGCCAGCAGCCGGGGGCCGGGGCGTAGCAATCAGCCCCAGCATTTT.

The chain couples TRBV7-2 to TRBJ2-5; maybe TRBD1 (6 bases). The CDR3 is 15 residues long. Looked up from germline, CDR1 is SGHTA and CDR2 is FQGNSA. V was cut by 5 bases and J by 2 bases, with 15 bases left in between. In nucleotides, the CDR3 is TGTGCCAGCAGCCGCCAGGGGACGGCACAAGAGACCCAGTACTTC. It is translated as CASSRQGTAQETQYF.

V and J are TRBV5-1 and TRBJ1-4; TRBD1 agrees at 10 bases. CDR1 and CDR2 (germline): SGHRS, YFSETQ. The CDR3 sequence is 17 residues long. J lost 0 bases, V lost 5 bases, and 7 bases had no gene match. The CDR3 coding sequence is TGCGCCAGCAGATGGGACAGGGGAACTGCAACTAATGAAAAACTGTTTTTT. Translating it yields CASRWDRGTATNEKLFF.

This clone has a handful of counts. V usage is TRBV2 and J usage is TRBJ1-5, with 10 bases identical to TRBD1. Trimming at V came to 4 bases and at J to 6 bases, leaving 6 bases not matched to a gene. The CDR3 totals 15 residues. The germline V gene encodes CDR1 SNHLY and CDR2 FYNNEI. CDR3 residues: CASSGTTGGGQPQHF. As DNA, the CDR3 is TGTGCCAGCAGTGGGACGACAGGGGGCGGTCAGCCCCAGCATTTT.

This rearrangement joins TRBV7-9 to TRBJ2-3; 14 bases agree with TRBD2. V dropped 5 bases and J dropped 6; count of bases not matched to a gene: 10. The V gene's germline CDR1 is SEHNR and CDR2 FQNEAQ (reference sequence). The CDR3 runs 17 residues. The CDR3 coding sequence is TGTGCCAGCAGCCCACCTGCGACTAGCGGGAGGGGGGATACGCAGTATTTT. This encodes CASSPPATSGRGDTQYF.

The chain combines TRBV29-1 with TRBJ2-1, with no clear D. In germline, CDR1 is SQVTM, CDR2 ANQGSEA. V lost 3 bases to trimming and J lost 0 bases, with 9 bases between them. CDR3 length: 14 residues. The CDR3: CSVETPISYNEQFF. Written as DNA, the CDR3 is TGCAGCGTTGAGACACCAATCTCCTACAATGAGCAGTTCTTC.

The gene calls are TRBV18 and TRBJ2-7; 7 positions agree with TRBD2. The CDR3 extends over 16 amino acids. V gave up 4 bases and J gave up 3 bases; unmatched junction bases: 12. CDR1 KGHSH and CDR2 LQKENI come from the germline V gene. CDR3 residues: CASSRTHSGSDYEQYF. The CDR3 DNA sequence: TGTGCCAGCTCACGAACGCATAGCGGGTCCGACTACGAGCAGTACTTC.

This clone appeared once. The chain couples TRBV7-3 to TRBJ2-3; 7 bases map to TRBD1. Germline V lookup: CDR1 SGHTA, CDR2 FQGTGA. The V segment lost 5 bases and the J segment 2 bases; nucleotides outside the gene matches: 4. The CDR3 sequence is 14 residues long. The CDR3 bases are TGTGCCAGCAGCCCGGACAGGTTCACAGATACGCAGTATTTT. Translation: CASSPDRFTDTQYF. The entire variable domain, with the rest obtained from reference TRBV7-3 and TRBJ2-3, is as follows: GAGVSQTPSNKVTEKGKYVELRCDPISGHTALYWYRQSLGQGPEFLIYFQGTGAADDSGLPNDRFFAVRPEGSVSTLKIQRTERGDSAVYLCASSPDRFTDTQYFGPGTRLTVL.

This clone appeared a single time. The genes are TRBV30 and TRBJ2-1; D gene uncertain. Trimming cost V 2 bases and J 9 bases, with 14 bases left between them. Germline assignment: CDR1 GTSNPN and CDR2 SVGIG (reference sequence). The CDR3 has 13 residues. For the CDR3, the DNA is TGTGCCTGGAGTCCTCGCCCCTGGGGTGAGCAGTTCTTC. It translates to CAWSPRPWGEQFF.

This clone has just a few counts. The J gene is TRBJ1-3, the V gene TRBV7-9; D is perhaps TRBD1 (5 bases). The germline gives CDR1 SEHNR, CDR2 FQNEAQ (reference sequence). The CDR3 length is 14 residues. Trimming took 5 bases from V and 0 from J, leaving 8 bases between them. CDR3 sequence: CASSIGTSGNTIYF. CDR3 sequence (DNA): TGTGCCAGCAGCATCGGGACCTCTGGAAACACCATATATTTT.

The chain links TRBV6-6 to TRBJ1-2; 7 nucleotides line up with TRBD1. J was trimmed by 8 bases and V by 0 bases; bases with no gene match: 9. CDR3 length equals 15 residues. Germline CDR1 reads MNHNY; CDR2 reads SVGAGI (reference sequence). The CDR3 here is CASSYSTGTVSGYTF. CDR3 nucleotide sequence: TGTGCCAGCAGTTACTCGACAGGGACGGTCTCGGGCTACACCTTC.

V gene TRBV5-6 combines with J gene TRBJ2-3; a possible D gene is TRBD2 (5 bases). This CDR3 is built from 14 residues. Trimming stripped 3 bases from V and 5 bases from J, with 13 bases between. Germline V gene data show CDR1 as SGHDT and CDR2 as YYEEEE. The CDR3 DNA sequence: TGTGCCAGCAGCTCGAGAGGGCTCGGAGATACGCAGTATTTT. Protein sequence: CASSSRGLGDTQYF.

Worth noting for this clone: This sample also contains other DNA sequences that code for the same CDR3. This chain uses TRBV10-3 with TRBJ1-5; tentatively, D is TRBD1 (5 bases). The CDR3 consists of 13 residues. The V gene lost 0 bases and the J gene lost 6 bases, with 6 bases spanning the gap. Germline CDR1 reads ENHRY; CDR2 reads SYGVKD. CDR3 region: CAISESGGQPQHF. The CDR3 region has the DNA TGTGCCATCAGTGAGTCCGGGGGTCAGCCCCAGCATTTT.

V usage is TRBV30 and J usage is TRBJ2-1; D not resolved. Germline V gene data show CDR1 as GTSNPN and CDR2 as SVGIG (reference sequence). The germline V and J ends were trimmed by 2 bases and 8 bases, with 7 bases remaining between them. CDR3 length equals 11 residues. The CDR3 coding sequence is TGTGCCTGGAGTACGTGGCATGAGCAGTTCTTC. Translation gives CAWSTWHEQFF.

The CDR3 nucleotides are TGCGCCAGCAGCTCACAAAGCCCGGGACTAGCGGGTTACAATGAGCAGTTCTTC. This gives the protein CASSSQSPGLAGYNEQFF. The chain combines TRBV5-1 with TRBJ2-1; TRBD2 matches at 12 bases. CDR3 size: 18 residues. V shed 3 bases and J 4 bases; nucleotides not matched to a gene: 11. Germline V CDR1 and CDR2: SGHRS, YFSETQ. The full variable domain, its missing parts supplied by reference TRBV5-1 and TRBJ2-1, is KAGVTQTPRYLIKTRGQQVTLSCSPISGHRSVSWYQQTPGQGLQFLFEYFSETQRNKGNFPGRFSGRQFSNSRSEMNVSTLELGDSALYLCASSSQSPGLAGYNEQFFGPGTRLTVL.

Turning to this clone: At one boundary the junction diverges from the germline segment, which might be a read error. The CDR3 loop is CAWSVLGGSYGQYF. Here the CDR3 DNA reads TGTGCCTGGAGTGTACTCGGGGGCTCCTACGGGCAGTACTTC. The chain is built from TRBV30 and TRBJ2-7; perhaps D is TRBD1 or TRBD2 (6 bases each). Germline CDR1 is GTSNPN and CDR2 is SVGIG (reference sequence). This CDR3 region has 14 residues. The complete variable domain, with remaining parts taken from reference TRBV30 and TRBJ2-7, reads SQTIHQWPATLVQPVGSPLSLECTVEGTSNPNLYWYRQAAGRGLQLLFYSVGIGQISSEVPQNLSASRPQDRQFILSSKKLLLSDSGFYLCAWSVLGGSYGQYFGPGTRLTVT.

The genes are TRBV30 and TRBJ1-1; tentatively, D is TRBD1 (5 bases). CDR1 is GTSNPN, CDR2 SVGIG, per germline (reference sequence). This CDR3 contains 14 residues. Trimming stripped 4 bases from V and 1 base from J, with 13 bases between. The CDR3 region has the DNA TGTGCCTGGACGCTGGACACCGAGAACACTGAAGCTTTCTTT. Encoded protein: CAWTLDTENTEAFF.